The text below deals with one TCR beta chain. The identical CDR3 is also encoded by other nucleotide sequences in the sample. This record comes from a study of blood T cell repertoires in COVID-19. About the study: The analysed material was cDNA or gDNA that came from T cells, B-cell-depleted T cells, or PBMCs.

Method: immunoSEQ multiplex PCR; TCRdb's copy keeps in-frame clones and lacks some. The sample yields about 87,000 clones, 88% seen once. V was cut by 5 bases and J by 2 bases, with 10 bases left in between. CDR3 size: 14 residues. Germline V gives CDR1 SGHTA, CDR2 FQGNSA. Sequencing was performed on peripheral blood. This chain uses TRBV7-2 with TRBJ1-5, with D perhaps TRBD1 (6 bases). The TCR comes from a man older than 75 with acute or convalescent COVID-19. This CDR3 is CASSARGGNQPQHF. CDR3 bases: TGTGCCAGCAGCGCCAGGGGTGGCAATCAGCCCCAGCATTTT.